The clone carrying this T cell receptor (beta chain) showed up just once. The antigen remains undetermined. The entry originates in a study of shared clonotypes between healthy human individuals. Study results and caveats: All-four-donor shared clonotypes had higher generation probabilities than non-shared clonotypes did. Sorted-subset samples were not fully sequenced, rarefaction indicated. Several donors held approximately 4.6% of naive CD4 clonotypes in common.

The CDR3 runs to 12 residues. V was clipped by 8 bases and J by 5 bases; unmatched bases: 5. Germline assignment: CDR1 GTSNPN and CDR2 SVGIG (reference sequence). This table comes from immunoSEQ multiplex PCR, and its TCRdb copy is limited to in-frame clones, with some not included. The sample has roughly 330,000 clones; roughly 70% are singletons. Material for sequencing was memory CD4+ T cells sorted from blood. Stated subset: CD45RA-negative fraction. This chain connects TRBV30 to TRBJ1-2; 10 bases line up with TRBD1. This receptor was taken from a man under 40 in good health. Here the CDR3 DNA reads TGTGCCCGAGGGGACAGGGGATATGGCTACACCTTC. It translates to CARGDRGYGYTF.